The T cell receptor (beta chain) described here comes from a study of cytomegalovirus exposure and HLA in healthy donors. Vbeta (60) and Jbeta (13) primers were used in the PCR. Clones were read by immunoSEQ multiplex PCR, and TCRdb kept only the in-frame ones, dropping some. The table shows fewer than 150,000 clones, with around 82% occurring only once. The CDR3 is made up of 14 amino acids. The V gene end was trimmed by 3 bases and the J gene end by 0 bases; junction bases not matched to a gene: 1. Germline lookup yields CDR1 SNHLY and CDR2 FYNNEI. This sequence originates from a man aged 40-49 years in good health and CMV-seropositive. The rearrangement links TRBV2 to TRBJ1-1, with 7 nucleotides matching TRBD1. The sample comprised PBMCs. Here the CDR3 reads CASSEGQLNTEAFF. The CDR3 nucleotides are TGTGCCAGCAGTGAGGGACAGCTGAACACTGAAGCTTTCTTT. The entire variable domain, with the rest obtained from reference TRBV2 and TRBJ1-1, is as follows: EPEVTQTPSHQVTQMGQEVILRCVPISNHLYFYWYRQILGQKVEFLVSFYNNEISEKSEIFDDQFSVERPDGSNFTLKIRSTKLEDSAMYFCASSEGQLNTEAFFGQGTRLTVV.